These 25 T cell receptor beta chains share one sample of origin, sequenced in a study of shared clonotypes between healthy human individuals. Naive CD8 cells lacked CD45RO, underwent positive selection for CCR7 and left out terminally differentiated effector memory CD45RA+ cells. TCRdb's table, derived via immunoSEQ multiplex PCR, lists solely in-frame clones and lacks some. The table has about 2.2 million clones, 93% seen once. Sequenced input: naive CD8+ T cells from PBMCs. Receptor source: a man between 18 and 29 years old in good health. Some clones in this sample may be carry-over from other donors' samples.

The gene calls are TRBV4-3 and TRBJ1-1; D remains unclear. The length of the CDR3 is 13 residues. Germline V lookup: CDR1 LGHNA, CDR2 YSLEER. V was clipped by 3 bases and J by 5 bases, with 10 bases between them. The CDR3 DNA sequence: TGCGCCAGCAGCCACGGGCCCAGGACTGAAGCTTTCTTT. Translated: CASSHGPRTEAFF.

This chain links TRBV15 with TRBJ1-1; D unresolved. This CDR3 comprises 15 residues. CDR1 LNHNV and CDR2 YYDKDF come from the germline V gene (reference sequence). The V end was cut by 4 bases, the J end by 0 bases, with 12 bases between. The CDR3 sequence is CATSIPRSLNTEAFF. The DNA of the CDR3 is TGTGCCACCAGCATACCCAGGTCCCTGAACACTGAAGCTTTCTTT.

CDR3 sequence: CASSLSPGGFEETQYF. CDR3 coding DNA: TGTGCCAGCAGTTTATCTCCGGGGGGTTTTGAAGAGACCCAGTACTTC. The J gene is TRBJ2-5, the V gene TRBV27; the match to TRBD2 covers 7 bases. The V gene's germline CDR1 is MNHEY and CDR2 SMNVEV (reference sequence). The V and J ends lost 0 bases and 3 bases, in that order; junction bases with no gene match: 7. The CDR3 totals 16 residues.

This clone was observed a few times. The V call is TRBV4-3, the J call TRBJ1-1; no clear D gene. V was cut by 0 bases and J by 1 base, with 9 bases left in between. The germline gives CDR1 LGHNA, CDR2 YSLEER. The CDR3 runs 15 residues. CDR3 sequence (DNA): TGCGCCAGCAGCCAAGATCTTCGGGGGAACACTGAAGCTTTCTTT. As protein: CASSQDLRGNTEAFF.

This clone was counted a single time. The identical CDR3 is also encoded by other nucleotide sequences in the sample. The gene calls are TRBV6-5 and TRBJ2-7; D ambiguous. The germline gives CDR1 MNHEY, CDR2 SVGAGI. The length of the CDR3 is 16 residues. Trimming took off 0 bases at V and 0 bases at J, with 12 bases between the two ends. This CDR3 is CASSYSIGQSSYEQYF. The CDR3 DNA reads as TGTGCCAGCAGTTACTCGATAGGTCAGAGCTCCTACGAGCAGTACTTC.

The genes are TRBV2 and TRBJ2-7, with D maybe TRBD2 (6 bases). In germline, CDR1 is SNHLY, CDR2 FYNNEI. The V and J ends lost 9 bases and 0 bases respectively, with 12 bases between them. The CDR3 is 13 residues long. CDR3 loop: CASGGTSSYEQYF. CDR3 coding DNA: TGTGCCAGTGGCGGGACCAGCTCCTACGAGCAGTACTTC.

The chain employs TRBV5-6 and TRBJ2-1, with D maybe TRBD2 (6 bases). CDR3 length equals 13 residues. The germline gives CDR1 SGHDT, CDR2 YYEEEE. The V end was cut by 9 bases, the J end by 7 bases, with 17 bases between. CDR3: CATRPTGTNEQFF. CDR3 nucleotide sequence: TGTGCCACCCGCCCGACCGGGACTAATGAGCAGTTCTTC.

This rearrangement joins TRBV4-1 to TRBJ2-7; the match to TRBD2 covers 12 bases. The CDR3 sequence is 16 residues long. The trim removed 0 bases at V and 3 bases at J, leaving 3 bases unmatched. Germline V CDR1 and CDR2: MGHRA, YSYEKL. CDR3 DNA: TGCGCCAGCAGCCAAGAAAGACTAGCGGGGGTCTACGAGCAGTACTTC. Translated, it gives CASSQERLAGVYEQYF.

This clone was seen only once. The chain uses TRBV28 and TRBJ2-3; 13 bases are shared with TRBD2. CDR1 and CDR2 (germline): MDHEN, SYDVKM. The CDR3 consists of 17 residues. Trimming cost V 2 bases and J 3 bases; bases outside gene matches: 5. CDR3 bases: TGTGCCAGCAGTTTAGGACTAGCGGGAGTATTGACAGATACGCAGTATTTT. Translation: CASSLGLAGVLTDTQYF.

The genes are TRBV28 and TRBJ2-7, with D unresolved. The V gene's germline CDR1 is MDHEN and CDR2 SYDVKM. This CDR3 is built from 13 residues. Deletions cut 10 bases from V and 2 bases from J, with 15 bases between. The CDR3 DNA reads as TGTGCCACCACGCGGAGTTACACCTACGAGCAGTACTTC. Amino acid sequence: CATTRSYTYEQYF.

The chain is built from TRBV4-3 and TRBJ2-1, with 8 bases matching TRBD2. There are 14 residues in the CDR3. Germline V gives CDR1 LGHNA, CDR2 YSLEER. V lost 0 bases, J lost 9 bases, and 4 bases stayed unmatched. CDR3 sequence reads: CASSQEELAAEQFF. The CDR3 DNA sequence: TGCGCCAGCAGCCAAGAAGAACTAGCGGCTGAGCAGTTCTTC.

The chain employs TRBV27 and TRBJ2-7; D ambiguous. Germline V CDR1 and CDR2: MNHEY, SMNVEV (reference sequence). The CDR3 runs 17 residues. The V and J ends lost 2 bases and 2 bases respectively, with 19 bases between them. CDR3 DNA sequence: TGTGCCAGCAGTTTACTATCCCCCCGTAACGGTGCCTACGAGCAGTACTTC. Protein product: CASSLLSPRNGAYEQYF.

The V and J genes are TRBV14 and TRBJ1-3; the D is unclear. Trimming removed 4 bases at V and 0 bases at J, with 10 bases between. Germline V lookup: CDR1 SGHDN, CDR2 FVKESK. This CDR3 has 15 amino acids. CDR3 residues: CASSRRRSSGNTIYF. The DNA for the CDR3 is TGTGCCAGCAGCCGACGAAGGAGCTCTGGAAACACCATATATTTT.

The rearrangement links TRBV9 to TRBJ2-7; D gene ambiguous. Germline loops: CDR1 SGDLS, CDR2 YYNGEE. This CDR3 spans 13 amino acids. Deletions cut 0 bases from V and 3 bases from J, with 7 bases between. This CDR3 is CASSVGNNYEQYF. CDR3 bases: TGTGCCAGCAGCGTAGGTAACAACTACGAGCAGTACTTC.

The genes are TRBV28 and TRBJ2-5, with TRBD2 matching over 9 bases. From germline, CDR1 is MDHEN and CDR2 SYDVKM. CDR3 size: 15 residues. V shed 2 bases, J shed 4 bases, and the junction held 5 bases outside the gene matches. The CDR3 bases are TGTGCCAGCAGTTTAGGCGGGAGGGAACGAGAGACCCAGTACTTC. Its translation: CASSLGGRERETQYF.

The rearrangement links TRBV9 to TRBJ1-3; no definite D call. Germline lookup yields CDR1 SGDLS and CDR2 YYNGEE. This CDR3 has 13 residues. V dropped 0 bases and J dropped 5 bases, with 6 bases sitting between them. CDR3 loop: CASSVGGRNTIYF. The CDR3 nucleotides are TGTGCCAGCAGCGTAGGAGGGCGAAACACCATATATTTT.

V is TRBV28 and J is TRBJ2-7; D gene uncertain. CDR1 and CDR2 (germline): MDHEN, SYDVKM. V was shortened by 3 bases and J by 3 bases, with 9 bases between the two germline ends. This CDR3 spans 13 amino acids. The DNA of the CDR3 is TGTGCCAGCAGTTTGGCGCGAATCTACGAGCAGTACTTC. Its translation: CASSLARIYEQYF.

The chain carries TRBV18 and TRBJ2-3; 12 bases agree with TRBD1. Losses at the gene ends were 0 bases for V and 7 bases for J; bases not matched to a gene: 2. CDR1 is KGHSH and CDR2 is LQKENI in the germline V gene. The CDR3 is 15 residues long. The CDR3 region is CASSPPGQGAHTQYF. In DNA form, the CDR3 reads TGTGCCAGCTCACCACCGGGACAGGGGGCACATACGCAGTATTTT.

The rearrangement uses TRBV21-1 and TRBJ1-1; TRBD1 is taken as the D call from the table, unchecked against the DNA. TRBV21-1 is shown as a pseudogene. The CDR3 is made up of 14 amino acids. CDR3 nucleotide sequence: TGTGCCAGCAGCAAGGAGACAGGGACGACTGAAGCTTTCTTT. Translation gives CASSKETGTTEAFF.

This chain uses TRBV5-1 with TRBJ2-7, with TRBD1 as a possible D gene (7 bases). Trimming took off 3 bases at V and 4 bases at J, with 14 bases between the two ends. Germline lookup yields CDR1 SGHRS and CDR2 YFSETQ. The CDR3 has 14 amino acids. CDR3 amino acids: CASSYAGQSYEQYF. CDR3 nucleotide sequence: TGCGCCAGCAGCTACGCGGGACAGAGTTACGAGCAGTACTTC.

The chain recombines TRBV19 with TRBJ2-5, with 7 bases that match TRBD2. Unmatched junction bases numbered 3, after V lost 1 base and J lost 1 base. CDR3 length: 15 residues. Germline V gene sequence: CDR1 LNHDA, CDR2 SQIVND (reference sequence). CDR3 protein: CASSIGLAPQETQYF. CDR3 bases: TGTGCCAGTAGTATAGGACTAGCCCCCCAAGAGACCCAGTACTTC.

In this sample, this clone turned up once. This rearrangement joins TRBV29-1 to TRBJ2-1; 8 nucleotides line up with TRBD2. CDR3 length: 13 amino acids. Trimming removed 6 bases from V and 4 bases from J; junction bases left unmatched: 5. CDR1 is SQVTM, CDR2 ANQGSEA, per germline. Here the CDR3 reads CSVASGPYNEQFF. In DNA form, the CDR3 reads TGCAGCGTGGCTAGCGGGCCTTACAATGAGCAGTTCTTC.

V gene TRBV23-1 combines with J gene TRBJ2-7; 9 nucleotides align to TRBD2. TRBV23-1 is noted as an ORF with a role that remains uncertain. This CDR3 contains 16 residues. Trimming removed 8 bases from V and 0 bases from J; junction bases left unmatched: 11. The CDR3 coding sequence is TGCGCCAGCGTTACTCCGACTAGCGGAGTCTCCTACGAGCAGTACTTC. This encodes CASVTPTSGVSYEQYF.

CDR3 region: CASSAQDRPYEQYF. DNA of the CDR3: TGTGCCAGCAGTGCACAGGACAGGCCCTACGAGCAGTACTTC. The V call is TRBV27, the J call TRBJ2-7, with 7 bases fitting TRBD1. Germline V gene data show CDR1 as MNHEY and CDR2 as SMNVEV (reference sequence). This CDR3 region has 14 residues. With 5 bases clipped from V and 2 bases from J, the junction kept 6 bases outside the gene matches.

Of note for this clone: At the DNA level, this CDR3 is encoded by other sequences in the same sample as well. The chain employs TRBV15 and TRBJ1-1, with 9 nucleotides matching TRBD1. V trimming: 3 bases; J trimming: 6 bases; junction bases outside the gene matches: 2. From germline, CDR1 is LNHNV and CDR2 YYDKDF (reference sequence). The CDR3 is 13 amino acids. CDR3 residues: CATSRDRGAEAFF. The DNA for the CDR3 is TGTGCCACCAGCAGGGACAGGGGAGCTGAAGCTTTCTTT.